These T cell receptor beta chains were read from a single sample in a study of technical replicates of blood from a handful of donors. Sequencing used immunoSEQ multiplex PCR; TCRdb keeps in-frame clones, though not all of them. The sample contains 75,000 to 85,000 clones, 95% of which appear only once. Sequencing was carried out using T cells isolated from PBMCs. Every receptor here comes from a human donor in good health. Both conserved end residues are part of each CDR3. The D gene is left open where the match is weak. Size is stated for part of the rows, as once, few or many counts, or as a class when the clone is expanded.

V: TRBV28; size: -; J: TRBJ2-1; D: TRBD2; CDR3: CASSALAGVNINEQFF; DNA: TGTGCCAGCAGTGCCTTAGCGGGAGTCAACATAAATGAGCAGTTCTTC
V: TRBV19; size: -; J: TRBJ2-2; D: -; CDR3: CASSISSVNTGELFF; DNA: TGTGCCAGTAGTATCTCGTCGGTAAACACCGGGGAGCTGTTTTTT
V: TRBV7-9; size: -; J: TRBJ1-2; D: -; CDR3: CASSLDWGEGYGYTF; DNA: TGTGCCAGCAGCTTAGACTGGGGAGAGGGCTATGGCTACACCTTC
V: TRBV18; size: -; J: TRBJ1-1; D: TRBD1; CDR3: CASSLGTGGMNTEAFF; DNA: TGTGCCAGCTCGCTAGGGACAGGGGGGATGAACACTGAAGCTTTCTTT
V: TRBV4-3; size: -; J: TRBJ2-3; D: TRBD2; CDR3: CASSHILAGASADTQYF; DNA: TGCGCCAGCAGCCATATTCTAGCGGGAGCTAGTGCAGATACGCAGTATTTT
V: TRBV27; size: -; J: TRBJ2-3; D: -; CDR3: CASSLVGFSTDTQYF; DNA: TGTGCCAGCAGTTTAGTTGGCTTCTCCACAGATACGCAGTATTTT
V: TRBV19; size: -; J: TRBJ2-5; D: TRBD2; CDR3: CASSIARLAGGQETQYF; DNA: TGTGCCAGTAGTATAGCCCGACTAGCGGGAGGGCAAGAGACCCAGTACTTC
V: TRBV5-1; size: -; J: TRBJ2-1; D: TRBD1; CDR3: CASTPDRDNEQFF; DNA: TGCGCCAGCACCCCGGACAGGGACAATGAGCAGTTCTTC
V: TRBV5-4; size: few; J: TRBJ2-2; D: -; CDR3: CASSLGLSGGELFF; DNA: TGTGCCAGCAGCTTGGGGTTGTCGGGCGGGGAGCTGTTTTTT
V: TRBV30; size: -; J: TRBJ1-2; D: TRBD1; CDR3: CAWTTGHFDGYTF; DNA: TGTGCCTGGACGACAGGGCATTTCGATGGCTACACCTTC
V: TRBV2; size: -; J: TRBJ1-5; D: -; CDR3: CASSEFRGNQPQHF; DNA: TGTGCCAGCAGTGAGTTTCGGGGCAATCAGCCCCAGCATTTT
V: TRBV5-1; size: -; J: TRBJ2-7; D: -; CDR3: CASRTDGPYEQYF; DNA: TGCGCCAGCAGGACAGACGGGCCCTACGAGCAGTACTTC
V: TRBV29-1; size: -; J: TRBJ1-1; D: -; CDR3: CSVVGAPTEAFF; DNA: TGCAGCGTTGTGGGGGCTCCGACTGAAGCTTTCTTT
V: TRBV5-1; size: -; J: TRBJ1-2; D: TRBD1; CDR3: CASSRSGQGDYGYTF; DNA: TGCGCCAGCAGCCGTTCCGGACAGGGCGACTATGGCTACACCTTC
V: TRBV4-3; size: -; J: TRBJ2-1; D: -; CDR3: CASSYRDNYNEQFF; DNA: TGCGCCAGCAGCTACCGGGACAACTACAATGAGCAGTTCTTC
V: TRBV10-3; size: -; J: TRBJ2-7; D: -; CDR3: CAISEEKISEQYF; DNA: TGTGCCATCAGTGAGGAGAAAATCTCCGAGCAGTACTTC
V: TRBV11-2; size: few; J: TRBJ2-1; D: TRBD2; CDR3: CASSLSGRMNNEQFF; DNA: TGTGCCAGCAGCCTGAGCGGGAGGATGAACAATGAGCAGTTCTTC
V: TRBV10-3; size: -; J: TRBJ1-1; D: -; CDR3: CAIRTDVNTEAFF; DNA: TGTGCCATCAGAACTGATGTGAACACTGAAGCTTTCTTT
V: TRBV19; size: -; J: TRBJ1-5; D: -; CDR3: CASSTPFIGPQHF; DNA: TGTGCCAGTAGTACCCCATTTATCGGGCCCCAGCATTTT
V: TRBV19; size: -; J: TRBJ1-5; D: TRBD1; CDR3: CASSTRDRRFQPQHF; DNA: TGTGCCAGTAGTACCCGGGACAGAAGGTTTCAGCCCCAGCATTTT
V: TRBV5-6; size: once; J: TRBJ1-4; D: TRBD1; CDR3: CASSSPKGTGEPTNEKLFF; DNA: TGTGCCAGCAGCTCGCCAAAGGGGACAGGGGAACCGACTAATGAAAAACTGTTTTTT
V: TRBV25-1; size: -; J: TRBJ1-4; D: TRBD1; CDR3: CASSESGGNNEKLFF; DNA: TGTGCCAGCAGTGAATCAGGGGGGAATAATGAAAAACTGTTTTTT
V: TRBV6-1; size: -; J: TRBJ1-1; D: -; CDR3: CASTMTVMNTEAFF; DNA: TGTGCCAGCACCATGACAGTCATGAACACTGAAGCTTTCTTT
V: TRBV18; size: -; J: TRBJ2-7; D: TRBD1; CDR3: CASSPPGQGPYEQYF; DNA: TGTGCCAGCTCACCACCGGGACAGGGCCCCTACGAGCAGTACTTC
V: TRBV5-6; size: -; J: TRBJ2-7; D: -; CDR3: CASSSSGQYYEQYF; DNA: TGTGCCAGCAGCTCTTCCGGACAATACTACGAGCAGTACTTC
V: TRBV5-1; size: -; J: TRBJ2-1; D: TRBD2; CDR3: CASSLGSGAGGHPNEQFF; DNA: TGCGCCAGCAGCTTAGGCTCTGGGGCGGGAGGCCACCCCAATGAGCAGTTCTTC
V: TRBV5-1; size: -; J: TRBJ1-1; D: -; CDR3: CASSLDITEAFF; DNA: TGCGCCAGCAGCTTGGACATTACTGAAGCTTTCTTT
V: TRBV7-2; size: -; J: TRBJ1-5; D: -; CDR3: CASSIRQDQPQHF; DNA: TGTGCCAGCAGCATCCGACAGGACCAGCCCCAGCATTTT
V: TRBV19; size: -; J: TRBJ1-2; D: -; CDR3: CASILDGFGPSVYGYTF; DNA: TGTGCCAGTATCCTGGACGGTTTTGGGCCTAGCGTCTATGGCTACACCTTC
V: TRBV4-1; size: once; J: TRBJ2-3; D: TRBD2; CDR3: CASSQEPLAGGSDTQYF; DNA: TGCGCCAGCAGCCAAGAACCACTAGCGGGAGGGTCCGATACGCAGTATTTT
V: TRBV27; size: -; J: TRBJ2-2; D: TRBD2; CDR3: CASSLVSGMGPGELFF; DNA: TGTGCCAGCAGTTTAGTGAGCGGGATGGGGCCCGGGGAGCTGTTTTTT
V: TRBV6-1; size: -; J: TRBJ1-4; D: -; CDR3: CAVQEFPAEKLFF; DNA: TGTGCCGTACAGGAGTTCCCGGCTGAAAAACTGTTTTTT
V: TRBV21-1; size: -; J: TRBJ1-5; D: -; CDR3: CASSKTSRGNQPQHF; DNA: TGTGCCAGCAGCAAAACGAGTCGGGGCAATCAGCCCCAGCATTTT
V: TRBV7-3; size: -; J: TRBJ2-1; D: -; CDR3: CASSFGNEQFF; DNA: TGTGCCAGCAGCTTCGGGAATGAGCAGTTCTTC
V: TRBV19; size: -; J: TRBJ2-5; D: -; CDR3: CASSFRTEQETQYF; DNA: TGTGCCAGTAGTTTCCGGACAGAGCAAGAGACCCAGTACTTC
V: TRBV6-1; size: -; J: TRBJ1-1; D: TRBD1; CDR3: CASSETGLNTEAFF; DNA: TGTGCCAGCAGTGAGACAGGGTTGAACACTGAAGCTTTCTTT
V: TRBV14; size: -; J: TRBJ2-7; D: -; CDR3: CASSQSDRGTYEQYF; DNA: TGTGCCAGCAGCCAATCGGACAGAGGCACTTACGAGCAGTACTTC
V: TRBV6-5; size: once; J: TRBJ1-2; D: -; CDR3: CASRSLTGLGYTF; DNA: TGTGCCAGCAGATCTCTGACAGGACTGGGCTACACCTTC
V: TRBV2; size: -; J: TRBJ1-1; D: -; CDR3: CASGRGSEAFF; DNA: TGTGCCAGTGGAAGGGGTTCTGAAGCTTTCTTT
V: TRBV4-3; size: -; J: TRBJ2-7; D: TRBD1; CDR3: CASSQEDREIYEQYF; DNA: TGCGCCAGCAGCCAAGAGGACAGGGAGATATACGAGCAGTACTTC
V: TRBV7-6; size: -; J: TRBJ2-5; D: -; CDR3: CASSLVGDQRVKETQYF; DNA: TGTGCCAGCAGCTTAGTGGGGGACCAGCGGGTAAAAGAGACCCAGTACTTC
V: TRBV2; size: -; J: TRBJ1-1; D: TRBD1; CDR3: CARGQVLMNTEAFF; DNA: TGTGCCAGGGGACAGGTACTCATGAACACTGAAGCTTTCTTT
V: TRBV7-3; size: -; J: TRBJ1-2; D: -; CDR3: CASSLRSPTGSDGYTF; DNA: TGTGCCAGCAGCTTAAGGTCCCCTACAGGGTCCGATGGCTACACCTTC
V: TRBV19; size: -; J: TRBJ2-7; D: -; CDR3: CASSDSISYEQYF; DNA: TGTGCCAGTTCTGACAGTATAAGTTACGAGCAGTACTTC
V: TRBV18; size: -; J: TRBJ2-7; D: TRBD1; CDR3: CASSPRDRAIREQYF; DNA: TGTGCCAGCTCACCGAGGGACAGGGCAATACGCGAGCAGTACTTC
V: TRBV4-3; size: once; J: TRBJ2-7; D: TRBD2; CDR3: CASSQDRSSGKVEQYF; DNA: TGCGCCAGCAGCCAAGATCGGAGTAGCGGGAAGGTCGAGCAGTACTTC
V: TRBV27; size: -; J: TRBJ2-3; D: -; CDR3: CASSLRPGLFTDTQYF; DNA: TGTGCCAGCAGTTTACGGCCGGGACTCTTCACAGATACGCAGTATTTT
V: TRBV15; size: -; J: TRBJ1-2; D: -; CDR3: CATSRESPGNNGYTF; DNA: TGTGCCACCAGCAGAGAGAGCCCAGGGAACAATGGCTACACCTTC
V: TRBV7-2; size: -; J: TRBJ2-7; D: -; CDR3: CASSPHWGVYEQYF; DNA: TGTGCCAGCAGCCCTCACTGGGGGGTCTACGAGCAGTACTTC
V: TRBV30; size: -; J: TRBJ1-1; D: -; CDR3: CAWDRQRTRGFNTEAFF; DNA: TGTGCCTGGGATAGACAGCGAACAAGGGGGTTTAACACTGAAGCTTTCTTT
V: TRBV4-1; size: -; J: TRBJ1-5; D: -; CDR3: CASSQGAGLQPQHF; DNA: TGCGCCAGCAGCCAAGGGGCAGGGCTACAGCCCCAGCATTTT
V: TRBV5-1; size: -; J: TRBJ2-5; D: -; CDR3: CASSPRGRDQETQYF; DNA: TGCGCCAGCAGCCCTAGGGGGAGGGACCAAGAGACCCAGTACTTC
V: TRBV13; size: -; J: TRBJ1-1; D: -; CDR3: CASSSTPGSSEAFF; DNA: TGTGCCAGCAGCTCCACTCCGGGGTCGTCTGAAGCTTTCTTT
V: TRBV14; size: -; J: TRBJ2-4; D: -; CDR3: CASSPFGGLAKNIQYF; DNA: TGTGCCAGCAGCCCTTTTGGCGGCCTAGCCAAAAACATTCAGTACTTC
V: TRBV7-2; size: -; J: TRBJ2-7; D: -; CDR3: CASSLGREFGEQYF; DNA: TGTGCCAGCAGCTTAGGTCGGGAGTTCGGCGAGCAGTACTTC
V: TRBV9; size: -; J: TRBJ1-1; D: TRBD1; CDR3: CASSLPTGAGTEAFF; DNA: TGTGCCAGCAGCCTCCCGACAGGGGCCGGCACTGAAGCTTTCTTT
V: TRBV6-1; size: once; J: TRBJ2-2; D: -; CDR3: CASRSGLGELFF; DNA: TGTGCCAGCAGGAGTGGACTAGGGGAGCTGTTTTTT
V: TRBV4-1; size: -; J: TRBJ2-7; D: TRBD2; CDR3: CASSQSGTSGYEQYF; DNA: TGCGCCAGCAGCCAAAGTGGGACTAGCGGCTACGAGCAGTACTTC